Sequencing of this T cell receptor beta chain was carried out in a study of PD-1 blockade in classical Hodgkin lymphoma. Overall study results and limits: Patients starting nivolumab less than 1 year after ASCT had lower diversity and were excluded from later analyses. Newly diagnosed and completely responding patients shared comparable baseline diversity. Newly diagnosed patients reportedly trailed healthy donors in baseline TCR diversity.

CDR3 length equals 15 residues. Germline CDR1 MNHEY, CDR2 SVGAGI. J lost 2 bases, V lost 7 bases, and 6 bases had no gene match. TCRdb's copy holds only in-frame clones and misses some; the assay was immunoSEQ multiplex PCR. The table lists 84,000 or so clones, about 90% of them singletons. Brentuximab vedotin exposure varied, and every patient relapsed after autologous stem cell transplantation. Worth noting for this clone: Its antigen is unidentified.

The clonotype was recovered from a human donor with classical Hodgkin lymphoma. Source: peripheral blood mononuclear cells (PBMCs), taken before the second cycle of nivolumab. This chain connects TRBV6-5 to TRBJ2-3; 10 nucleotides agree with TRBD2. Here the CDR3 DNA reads TGTGCCAGCACCCCCACTAGCGGGAACACAGATACGCAGTATTTT. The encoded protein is CASTPTSGNTDTQYF.